The 14 T cell receptor beta chains below all came from one sample that was sequenced in a study of blood T cell repertoires in COVID-19. Clones were sequenced by immunoSEQ multiplex PCR, and TCRdb holds only the in-frame ones, with some missing. The sample includes roughly 200,000 clones, around 83% of them seen just once. Specimen: PBMCs or T cells enriched from blood (not recorded which). All receptors come from a woman aged 40 to 50 in a cohort exposed to, infected with or recovered from COVID-19 (not recorded which).

This clone was counted between two and nine times. This chain uses TRBV7-9 with TRBJ2-1, with 10 bases identical to TRBD2. The CDR3 is 14 amino acids. Losses at the gene ends were 5 bases for V and 8 bases for J; bases not matched to a gene: 6. Germline values: CDR1 SEHNR, CDR2 FQNEAQ (reference sequence). The CDR3 bases are TGTGCCAGCAGCCCGACAGGGACTAGCGATGAGCAGTTCTTC. Protein: CASSPTGTSDEQFF.

This clone was counted once. The rearrangement links TRBV19 to TRBJ2-5; 7 positions agree with TRBD1. V was clipped by 3 bases and J by 4 bases; unmatched bases: 8. Germline V gene lookup returns CDR1 LNHDA and CDR2 SQIVND (reference sequence). The CDR3 is 15 residues long. CDR3: CASSIPRTGGETQYF. The DNA of the CDR3 is TGTGCCAGTAGTATTCCTCGGACAGGAGGAGAGACCCAGTACTTC.

The chain employs TRBV3-1 (or the pseudogene TRBV3-2) and TRBJ2-3, with 8 bases aligning to TRBD1. V shed 4 bases, J shed 3 bases, and the junction held 3 bases outside the gene matches. The V gene's germline CDR1 is LGHDT and CDR2 YNNKEL (reference sequence). CDR3 length equals 14 residues. DNA of the CDR3: TGTGCCAGCAGCCGGGGACAGGAAACAGATACGCAGTATTTT. Its protein product is CASSRGQETDTQYF.

The chain uses TRBV9 and TRBJ1-3; 9 bases match TRBD1. V trimming: 4 bases; J trimming: 5 bases; junction bases outside the gene matches: 7. CDR3 length: 15 amino acids. From germline, CDR1 is SGDLS and CDR2 YYNGEE. The DNA of the CDR3 is TGTGCCAGCAGCTTAACCGGGACAGGGAGAAACACCATATATTTT. Translating gives CASSLTGTGRNTIYF.

The rearrangement joins TRBV2 to TRBJ1-6; D remains ambiguous. The CDR3 is 15 amino acids. Germline-derived CDR1 and CDR2 are SNHLY and FYNNEI. Trimming removed 7 bases from V and 16 bases from J, with 26 bases in between. CDR3 amino acids: CASTSRWTPLSKLHF. CDR3 coding DNA: TGTGCCAGCACCTCCCGATGGACTCCTTTATCCAAGCTCCACTTT.

The V and J genes are TRBV27 and TRBJ2-4, with TRBD1 matching 9 bases. This CDR3 has 18 residues. Looked up from germline, CDR1 is MNHEY and CDR2 is SMNVEV (reference sequence). V shed 4 bases, J shed 0 bases, and the junction held 10 bases outside the gene matches. CDR3 region: CASSSAGWTGVAKNIQYF. The CDR3 nucleotides are TGTGCCAGCAGTTCCGCGGGATGGACAGGGGTAGCCAAAAACATTCAGTACTTC.

The CDR3 loop reads CASTYGRNTEAFF. In DNA, the CDR3 is TGTGCCAGCACCTACGGGAGGAACACTGAAGCTTTCTTT. The chain is built from TRBV7-9 and TRBJ1-1; D gene unclear. Germline V gene data show CDR1 as SEHNR and CDR2 as FQNEAQ (reference sequence). There are 13 residues in the CDR3. Trimming removed 7 bases from V and 1 base from J, with 10 bases in between.

The rearrangement uses TRBV2 and TRBJ1-2, with 7 bases matching TRBD1. The CDR3 has 15 amino acids. Germline V lookup: CDR1 SNHLY, CDR2 FYNNEI. Trimming cost V 4 bases and J 2 bases; bases outside gene matches: 7. The CDR3 DNA reads TGTGCCAGCAGTGCGACCAGGGGGAGGAACTATGGCTACACCTTC. This codes for CASSATRGRNYGYTF.

The rearrangement links TRBV7-9 to TRBJ1-2; 12 bases line up with TRBD1. V lost 4 bases, J lost 4 bases, and 7 bases stayed unmatched. Germline V lookup: CDR1 SEHNR, CDR2 FQNEAQ (reference sequence). This CDR3 spans 16 amino acids. DNA of the CDR3: TGTGCCAGCAGCTCATCCCAGGGACAGGGGGCCTATGGCTACACCTTC. Translation: CASSSSQGQGAYGYTF. The full variable domain, in which reference TRBV7-9 and TRBJ1-2 provide the parts outside the CDR3, is DTGVSQNPRHKITKRGQNVTFRCDPISEHNRLYWYRQTLGQGPEFLTYFQNEAQLEKSRLLSDRFSAERPKGSFSTLEIQRTEQGDSAMYLCASSSSQGQGAYGYTFGSGTRLTVV.

This rearrangement joins TRBV5-1 to TRBJ2-3; D is undetermined. This CDR3 has 12 residues. With 5 bases removed from V and 4 bases from J, the gap between germline ends came to 8 bases. Looked up from germline, CDR1 is SGHRS and CDR2 is YFSETQ. The CDR3 loop is CASRYTADTQYF. In DNA form, the CDR3 reads TGCGCCAGCAGGTATACGGCAGATACGCAGTATTTT.

The J gene is TRBJ1-2, the V gene TRBV9; no reliable D call. Germline CDR1 is SGDLS and CDR2 is YYNGEE. This CDR3 spans 19 amino acids. The germline V and J ends were trimmed by 5 bases and 4 bases, with 30 bases remaining between them. CDR3 region: CASSPDPYRELTSSYGYTF. The CDR3 DNA is TGTGCCAGCAGTCCTGATCCGTACAGAGAACTCACCTCTTCCTATGGCTACACCTTC. The full variable domain, in which reference TRBV9 and TRBJ1-2 provide the parts outside the CDR3, is DSGVTQTPKHLITATGQRVTLRCSPRSGDLSVYWYQQSLDQGLQFLIQYYNGEERAKGNILERFSAQQFPDLHSELNLSSLELGDSALYFCASSPDPYRELTSSYGYTFGSGTRLTVV.

The J gene is TRBJ2-7, the V gene TRBV29-1; tentative D call: TRBD1 (6 bases). The CDR3 consists of 12 residues. Germline CDR1 and CDR2: SQVTM and ANQGSEA. V lost 7 bases to trimming and J lost 2 bases, with 12 bases between them. Here the CDR3 reads CSARQAAYEQYF. CDR3 bases: TGCAGCGCCAGACAGGCCGCCTACGAGCAGTACTTC.

The V and J genes are TRBV12-3 or TRBV12-4 and TRBJ2-1; 10 bases line up with TRBD1. The trim removed 5 bases at V and 14 bases at J, leaving 3 bases unmatched. This CDR3 has 11 residues. As DNA, the CDR3 is TGTGCCAGCAGTCTCGGGACAGGGGAGTTCTTC. Its translation: CASSLGTGEFF.

The gene calls are TRBV5-8 and TRBJ1-3; D is undetermined. V lost 3 bases to trimming and J lost 4 bases, with 20 bases between them. Germline V gene lookup returns CDR1 SGHTS and CDR2 YDEGEE. CDR3 length: 17 residues. The CDR3 loop is CASSSRRSEVFGNTIYF. DNA of the CDR3: TGTGCCAGCAGCTCCCGCCGGTCGGAGGTTTTCGGAAACACCATATATTTT.